This T cell receptor beta chain was identified during a study of T cell repertoires in cytomegalovirus infection. TCRdb processed the reads anew with MiXCR; each CDR3 protein has one entry. The sample shows about 300,000 distinct CDR3 sequences, about 9.2% of them seen only once. This clonotype was detected a few times. Germline V gives CDR1 PRHDT, CDR2 FYEKMQ (reference sequence). The V end was cut by 2 bases, the J end by 3 bases, with 11 bases between. This CDR3 spans 14 amino acids. Sequencing was carried out using PBMCs. The sequence came from a human donor in good health (CMV status not recorded). Some clones in this sample may be carry-over from other donors' samples. This chain links TRBV13 with TRBJ2-7, with D tentatively TRBD1 or TRBD2 (5 bases each). DNA for the CDR3: TGTGCCAGCAGCTTATGGGGGTCCTTCTACGAGCAGTACTTC. It yields the protein CASSLWGSFYEQYF.